This entry is about one TCR beta chain. This table comes from immunoSEQ multiplex PCR, and its TCRdb copy is limited to in-frame clones, with some not included. The sample lists 130,000 or so clones; 70% to 90% were seen once. This specimen comes from a study of T cell responses to AZD1222 COVID-19 vaccine. The CDR3 is made up of 16 amino acids. CDR1 is KGHSH, CDR2 LQKENI, per germline. The ends were cut back, 3 bases at V and 0 bases at J, with 14 bases in the middle. The TCR sequence derives from an adult who received the AZD1222 COVID-19 vaccine. The sequences come from peripheral blood, collected 28 days after the second AZD1222 dose. This rearrangement joins TRBV18 to TRBJ1-2; D not certain. The CDR3 spells CASSPPNNAPNYGYTF. CDR3 DNA: TGTGCCAGCTCACCGCCCAACAACGCACCTAACTATGGCTACACCTTC.